The T cell receptor beta chain described here comes from a study of blood T cell repertoires in COVID-19. Study at large: PBMCs, B-cell-depleted T cells, or T cells were the source of the cDNA or gDNA that made up the material.

The V end lost 1 base, the J end lost 7 bases, and 14 bases lay between the germline ends. Germline CDR1 and CDR2: ENHRY and SYGVKD. The CDR3 spans 15 residues. Measured with immunoSEQ multiplex PCR; TCRdb has only the in-frame clones, and not every one. The repertoire has approximately 50,000 clones, about 85% of them found once; the top ten carry 10% to 13%. A remark on this clone: Different DNA sequences within this sample yield the same CDR3.

The source of this sequence is a human donor in a cohort sampled during active COVID-19. The genes are TRBV10-3 and TRBJ2-1; no clear D gene. Sequencing was performed on peripheral blood. CDR3 DNA: TGTGCCATCAGTGAGTTAGGCGCTAGTAGTAATGAGCAGTTCTTC. Residues: CAISELGASSNEQFF.